Shown below are 12 T cell receptor beta chains from a single sample sequenced in a study of T cell changes during pregnancy in multiple sclerosis. The assay was immunoSEQ multiplex PCR, and TCRdb's table has in-frame clones only and misses some. The sample holds 75,000 to 95,000 clones, roughly 90% seen once. Sequenced material: peripheral blood, taken in the first trimester of pregnancy. These receptors originate from a female donor in good health, enrolled as a control in a pregnancy study.

The chain uses TRBV28 and TRBJ1-2; 9 nucleotides line up with TRBD1. J gave up 7 bases and V 4 bases, and 10 bases lay outside the gene matches. The germline gives CDR1 MDHEN, CDR2 SYDVKM. CDR3 length equals 15 residues. DNA of the CDR3: TGTGCCAGCAGTTCTCCCGGGACAGGGTTTGGTGGCTACACCTTC. Protein product: CASSSPGTGFGGYTF.

The chain uses TRBV27 and TRBJ2-7; D may be TRBD1 (6 bases). The V gene's germline CDR1 is MNHEY and CDR2 SMNVEV (reference sequence). The CDR3 has 14 residues. Deletions cut 2 bases from V and 1 base from J, with 9 bases between. The CDR3: CASSLVGGSYEQYF. The CDR3 DNA reads as TGTGCCAGCAGTTTAGTAGGGGGATCCTACGAGCAGTACTTC.

This clone was counted between two and nine times. This rearrangement joins TRBV5-1 to TRBJ1-1; TRBD1 matches at 7 bases. The CDR3 covers 16 residues. The V gene end was trimmed by 2 bases and the J gene end by 1 base; junction bases not matched to a gene: 8. Germline V gene data show CDR1 as SGHRS and CDR2 as YFSETQ. CDR3 region: CASSFRSTGRNTEAFF. CDR3 in DNA: TGCGCCAGCAGCTTCCGGTCGACAGGGAGGAACACTGAAGCTTTCTTT.

This clone was recorded once. The chain combines TRBV6-1 with TRBJ2-1; the D gene is possibly TRBD2 (5 bases). The CDR3 sequence is 16 residues long. Deletions cut 2 bases from V and 4 bases from J, with 15 bases between. CDR1 and CDR2 (germline): MNHNS, SASEGT. CDR3: CASSESPRGTYNEQFF. In nucleotides, the CDR3 is TGTGCCAGCAGTGAAAGCCCTCGGGGAACTTACAATGAGCAGTTCTTC.

The rearrangement links TRBV30 to TRBJ1-2; no firm D call. V lost 1 base, J lost 1 base, and 19 bases lay in between. CDR1 is GTSNPN, CDR2 SVGIG, per germline (reference sequence). There are 17 residues in the CDR3. The CDR3 reads CAWSGNDPRLFNYGYTF. The CDR3 coding sequence is TGTGCCTGGAGTGGTAACGATCCTCGCCTATTTAACTATGGCTACACCTTC.

This chain uses TRBV5-1 with TRBJ2-5; D ambiguous. Germline V gene lookup returns CDR1 SGHRS and CDR2 YFSETQ. The CDR3 totals 13 residues. V was pared by 0 bases and J by 5 bases, with 8 bases between. The CDR3 DNA reads TGCGCCAGCAGCTTGGCCGTGAGGGAGACCCAGTACTTC. Its protein is CASSLAVRETQYF.

This chain connects TRBV25-1 to TRBJ1-2; no reliable D call. Germline loops: CDR1 MGHDK, CDR2 SYGVNS. The V end was cut by 1 base, the J end by 4 bases, with 10 bases between. This CDR3 is built from 14 residues. The DNA for the CDR3 is TGTGCCAGCAGTGAATCCTTGCGGGGCTATGGCTACACCTTC. Translation gives CASSESLRGYGYTF.

The J gene is TRBJ1-5, the V gene TRBV5-6; weak D call: TRBD1 (5 bases). The V end was cut by 1 base, the J end by 7 bases, with 15 bases between. The CDR3 totals 15 residues. Germline assignment: CDR1 SGHDT and CDR2 YYEEEE. CDR3 amino acids: CASSLRRQGGQPQHF. The DNA for the CDR3 is TGTGCCAGCAGCTTGAGACGTCAGGGAGGCCAGCCCCAGCATTTT.

V gene TRBV28 combines with J gene TRBJ1-5, with D maybe TRBD1 (5 bases). This CDR3 is built from 17 residues. Trimming took 4 bases from V and 3 from J, leaving 19 bases between them. CDR1 is MDHEN, CDR2 SYDVKM, per germline. As DNA, the CDR3 is TGTGCCAGCAGTTCCCCCGCCTTAGACAGCCCCAATCAGCCCCAGCATTTT. Its translation is CASSSPALDSPNQPQHF. The variable domain in full, with the rest retrieved from reference TRBV28 and TRBJ1-5, is DVKVTQSSRYLVKRTGEKVFLECVQDMDHENMFWYRQDPGLGLRLIYFSYDVKMKEKGDIPEGYSVSREKKERFSLILESASTNQTSMYLCASSSPALDSPNQPQHFGDGTRLSIL.

The rearrangement links TRBV4-1 to TRBJ1-2; 8 bases line up with TRBD1. The CDR3 sequence is 15 residues long. The ends lost 3 bases at V and 2 bases at J; junction bases unmatched: 5. Germline V CDR1 and CDR2: MGHRA, YSYEKL. CDR3 sequence reads: CASSQAGQGNYGYTF. DNA for the CDR3: TGCGCCAGCAGCCAGGCCGGACAGGGAAACTATGGCTACACCTTC.

J is TRBJ2-5 and V is TRBV7-8; TRBD2 aligns across 8 bases. V trimming: 6 bases; J trimming: 2 bases; junction bases outside the gene matches: 5. CDR3 length: 14 residues. Looked up from germline, CDR1 is SGHVS and CDR2 is FQNEAQ. The CDR3 DNA is TGTGCCAGCAGGAAACTAGCGGCTCAAGAGACCCAGTACTTC. Its translation: CASRKLAAQETQYF. The full variable domain, its missing parts supplied by reference TRBV7-8 and TRBJ2-5, is GAGVSQSPRYKVAKRGQDVALRCDPISGHVSLFWYQQALGQGPEFLTYFQNEAQLDKSGLPSDRFFAERPEGSVSTLKIQRTQQEDSAVYLCASRKLAAQETQYFGPGTRLLVL.

DNA for the CDR3: TGTGCCAGCAGCTTAGCGGCGGGAAACTACGAGCAGTACTTC. It specifies CASSLAAGNYEQYF. The V call is TRBV7-6, the J call TRBJ2-7, with a weak D call TRBD2 (6 bases). V shed 0 bases and J shed 3 bases, with 9 bases lying between them. Germline CDR1 is SGHVS and CDR2 is FNYEAQ. This CDR3 has 14 amino acids.